One sample yielded the 23 T cell receptor beta chains listed below, sequenced in a study of metastatic and nonmetastatic thyroid tumors. Treatment of any kind had been given to no patient before thyroid surgery. TCRdb re-called clones from the PCR reads using MiXCR. The repertoire holds around 25,000 clones, with 14% to 15% as singletons. The sequencing sample was made of blood. Receptor source: a female donor with papillary thyroid cancer or a benign thyroid nodule (not recorded which). Some clones in this sample may be carry-over from other donors' samples.

In this sample, this clone turned up many times. This chain uses TRBV5-5 with TRBJ1-2; D is unclear. This CDR3 has 15 amino acids. Looked up from germline, CDR1 is SGHKS and CDR2 is YYEKEE (reference sequence). Trimming took 4 bases from V and 6 from J, leaving 19 bases between them. CDR3 region: CASSPLGGFQDGYTF. In DNA form, the CDR3 reads TGTGCCAGCAGCCCCTTGGGAGGCTTTCAGGATGGCTACACCTTC.

This clone was counted at least ten times. The junction departs from germline at one end; a sequencing error may be responsible. The chain links TRBV20-1 to TRBJ2-1, with D perhaps matching TRBD2 (5 bases). The CDR3 contains 13 residues. CDR1 is DFQATT, CDR2 SNEGSKA, per germline (reference sequence). In DNA, the CDR3 is TGCAGTGCTGGAGAGGGCTATTACAATGAGCAGTTCTTC. Its protein product is CSAGEGYYNEQFF.

This clone has ten or more counts. This chain joins TRBV2 and TRBJ2-7; D is uncertain. V dropped 2 bases and J dropped 2 bases, with 7 bases sitting between them. The CDR3 loop spans 13 amino acids. Germline CDR1 and CDR2: SNHLY and FYNNEI. Here the CDR3 reads CASSESETYEQYF. CDR3 coding DNA: TGTGCCAGCAGTGAATCGGAGACCTACGAGCAGTACTTC. Supplemented by reference TRBV2 and TRBJ2-7, the full variable domain reads EPEVTQTPSHQVTQMGQEVILRCVPISNHLYFYWYRQILGQKVEFLVSFYNNEISEKSEIFDDQFSVERPDGSNFTLKIRSTKLEDSAMYFCASSESETYEQYFGPGTRLTVT.

This clone was detected ten times or more. The chain links TRBV15 to TRBJ1-5; D might be TRBD1 (5 bases). Trimming shortened V by 4 bases and J by 2 bases, and 12 bases separated the two germline ends. CDR1 LNHNV and CDR2 YYDKDF come from the germline V gene (reference sequence). This CDR3 spans 15 amino acids. The CDR3 sequence: CATSTSGEGNQPQHF. The CDR3 DNA sequence: TGTGCCACCAGCACATCGGGGGAGGGCAATCAGCCCCAGCATTTT.

This chain uses TRBV5-1 with TRBJ2-3; D remains unclear. Trimming pared 4 bases from V and 0 bases from J, leaving 18 bases between. Germline V gene data show CDR1 as SGHRS and CDR2 as YFSETQ. This CDR3 region has 17 residues. The CDR3 loop reads CASSLRSFVASTDTQYF. CDR3 DNA: TGCGCCAGCAGCCTACGTTCATTCGTCGCTAGCACAGATACGCAGTATTTT.

The chain combines TRBV6-1 with TRBJ2-7, with D possibly matching TRBD2 (5 bases). V was cut by 3 bases and J by 4 bases, with 19 bases left in between. The CDR3 sequence is 16 residues long. The germline V gene has CDR1 MNHNS and CDR2 SASEGT. The CDR3: CASSDESWETGYEQYF. The CDR3 DNA follows: TGTGCCAGCAGTGATGAATCGTGGGAGACGGGTTACGAGCAGTACTTC.

This clone appeared a few times. The J gene is TRBJ2-1, the V gene TRBV6-1; 8 positions agree with TRBD1. CDR1 is MNHNS and CDR2 is SASEGT in the germline V gene. CDR3 size: 16 residues. V was clipped by 6 bases and J by 8 bases; unmatched bases: 15. CDR3 DNA: TGTGCCAGCAGAGTCTCCTCGGGACAGGTTTGGGATGAGCAGTTCTTC. Residues: CASRVSSGQVWDEQFF.

This clone has at least ten counts. In the same sample, other DNA sequences code for this CDR3. The rearrangement links TRBV20-1 to TRBJ1-2, with D maybe TRBD1 (6 bases). Germline V gene data show CDR1 as DFQATT and CDR2 as SNEGSKA (reference sequence). The CDR3 loop spans 15 amino acids. V shed 5 bases and J shed 6 bases, with 22 bases lying between them. CDR3 region: CSAGGGGGMLDGYTF. CDR3 in DNA: TGCAGTGCTGGCGGGGGGGGCGGTATGTTGGATGGCTACACCTTC.

In this sample, this clone turned up a few times. A much larger clone differs from this one at a single base, so this may be a read error. The same CDR3 can be traced to other DNA sequences in this sample. The V gene is TRBV6-2 or TRBV6-3, the J gene TRBJ2-2; tentatively, D is TRBD2 (5 bases). CDR1 is MNHEY, CDR2 SVGEGT, per germline. The CDR3 sequence is 12 residues long. This CDR3 reads CASRTNAGELFF. The CDR3 DNA follows: TGTGCCAGCAGAACGAACGCCGGGGAGCTTTTTTTT.

This clone has ten or more counts. The V and J genes are TRBV30 and TRBJ2-3, with D uncertain. The CDR3 spans 12 residues. The V gene lost 0 bases and the J gene lost 4 bases, with 5 bases spanning the gap. Germline values: CDR1 GTSNPN, CDR2 SVGIG (reference sequence). The CDR3 nucleotides read TGTGCCTGGAGTGTACCGCCAGATACGCAGTATTTT. Its protein is CAWSVPPDTQYF.

This clone has at least ten counts. The CDR3 sequence is CASSQGSSYNEQFF. For the CDR3, the DNA is TGCGCCAGCAGCCAAGGGAGCTCCTACAATGAGCAGTTCTTC. The chain combines TRBV4-3 with TRBJ2-1; D is unresolved. This CDR3 is 14 amino acids long. The germline V gene has CDR1 LGHNA and CDR2 YSLEER. V lost 1 base to trimming and J lost 0 bases, with 4 bases between them.

This clone showed up many times. J is TRBJ2-1 and V is TRBV15; unclear D gene. The length of the CDR3 is 13 residues. The V end lost 0 bases, the J end lost 7 bases, and 7 bases lay between the germline ends. Germline assignment: CDR1 LNHNV and CDR2 YYDKDF (reference sequence). In DNA, the CDR3 is TGTGCCACCAGCAGAGATCTAAGGAATGAGCAGTTCTTC. As protein: CATSRDLRNEQFF. Variable domain in full (rest from reference TRBV15 and TRBJ2-1): DAMVIQNPRYQVTQFGKPVTLSCSQTLNHNVMYWYQQKSSQAPKLLFHYYDKDFNNEADTPDNFQSRRPNTSFCFLDIRSPGLGDTAMYLCATSRDLRNEQFFGPGTRLTVL.

The chain joins TRBV9 to TRBJ2-2; D is ambiguous. V was pared by 3 bases and J by 1 base, with 10 bases between. The CDR3 is 15 amino acids. CDR1 and CDR2 from the germline V gene are SGDLS and YYNGEE. This chain's CDR3 is CASSGGRMNTGELFF. CDR3 nucleotide sequence: TGTGCCAGCAGCGGAGGACGGATGAACACCGGGGAGCTGTTTTTT.

This clone has a count of ten or more. J is TRBJ2-7 and V is TRBV19; no reliable D call. The CDR3 runs to 11 residues. Deletions cut 4 bases from V and 3 bases from J, with 4 bases between. Germline V gives CDR1 LNHDA, CDR2 SQIVND (reference sequence). CDR3 amino acids: CASSSFYEQYF. The CDR3 DNA reads as TGTGCCAGTAGTAGCTTCTACGAGCAGTACTTC. Based on the CDR3 plus reference TRBV19 and TRBJ2-7, the full variable domain is DGGITQSPKYLFRKEGQNVTLSCEQNLNHDAMYWYRQDPGQGLRLIYYSQIVNDFQKGDIAEGYSVSREKKESFPLTVTSAQKNPTAFYLCASSSFYEQYFGPGTRLTVT.

This clone showed up many times. The rearrangement joins TRBV13 to TRBJ1-2; a possible D gene is TRBD1 (5 bases). Germline V gene data show CDR1 as PRHDT and CDR2 as FYEKMQ (reference sequence). The CDR3 runs 17 residues. V dropped 1 base and J dropped 8 bases, with 23 bases sitting between them. The CDR3 nucleotides read TGTGCCAGCAGCTTAGCCCTCACGGGACTTAAAAACGGGGGCTACACCTTC. This codes for CASSLALTGLKNGGYTF. The entire variable domain, with the rest obtained from reference TRBV13 and TRBJ1-2, is as follows: AAGVIQSPRHLIKEKRETATLKCYPIPRHDTVYWYQQGPGQDPQFLISFYEKMQSDKGSIPDRFSAQQFSDYHSELNMSSLELGDSALYFCASSLALTGLKNGGYTFGSGTRLTVV.

This clone was recorded at least ten times. The V call is TRBV6-1, the J call TRBJ2-2, with 7 bases aligning to TRBD2. With V trimmed by 5 bases and J by 1 base, 4 bases remained unmatched. The CDR3 spans 15 residues. CDR1 and CDR2 from the germline V gene are MNHNS and SASEGT. The CDR3 sequence: CASSFSGKNTGELFF. As DNA, the CDR3 is TGTGCCAGCAGTTTCAGCGGGAAGAACACCGGGGAGCTGTTTTTT.

This clone was found many times. The gene calls are TRBV6-1 and TRBJ2-5; possibly TRBD1 for D (6 bases). The V end lost 6 bases, the J end lost 5 bases, and 16 bases lay between the germline ends. The germline gives CDR1 MNHNS, CDR2 SASEGT. The CDR3 is made up of 14 amino acids. The CDR3 DNA sequence: TGTGCCAGCAGCAACAGGGATAAGGTTGAGACCCAGTACTTC. Residues: CASSNRDKVETQYF.

This clone has at least ten counts. The CDR3 DNA reads TGTGCCAGACAGGGACTTAACGGCTACACCTTC. Residues: CARQGLNGYTF. The V and J genes are TRBV6-4 and TRBJ1-2; perhaps TRBD1 as D (6 bases). Germline assignment: CDR1 MRHNA and CDR2 SNTAGT. V was shortened by 9 bases and J by 8 bases, with 13 bases between the two germline ends. The CDR3 spans 11 residues.

This clone was found many times. CDR3 in amino acids: CASRMTGANVLTF. The DNA for the CDR3 is TGTGCCAGCAGGATGACAGGGGCCAACGTCCTGACTTTC. The chain combines TRBV5-8 with TRBJ2-6, with D hard to call. Trimming removed 5 bases from V and 4 bases from J, with 7 bases in between. Germline-derived CDR1 and CDR2 are SGHTS and YDEGEE. The CDR3 runs to 13 residues. The full variable domain, its missing parts supplied by reference TRBV5-8 and TRBJ2-6, is EAGVTQSPTHLIKTRGQQATLRCSPISGHTSVYWYQQALGLGLQFLLWYDEGEERNRGNFPPRFSGRQFPNYSSELNVNALELEDSALYLCASRMTGANVLTFGAGSRLTVL.

This clone was seen many times. The chain recombines TRBV9 with TRBJ2-3; D is unclear. V was cut by 0 bases and J by 2 bases, with 10 bases left in between. The CDR3 extends over 15 amino acids. CDR1 and CDR2 (germline): SGDLS, YYNGEE. The CDR3 is CASSVGGGNTDTQYF. As DNA, the CDR3 is TGTGCCAGCAGCGTAGGCGGCGGAAACACAGATACGCAGTATTTT.

The CDR3 nucleotides read TGTGCCAGCAGCCAAGATTCGGGCTACGAGCAGTACTTC. This gives the protein CASSQDSGYEQYF. The chain carries TRBV27 and TRBJ2-7; D is uncertain. This CDR3 has 13 residues. Trimming stripped 6 bases from V and 3 bases from J, with 12 bases between. The germline CDR1 and CDR2 sequences are MNHEY and SMNVEV (reference sequence).

This clone showed up many times. The V call is TRBV4-2, the J call TRBJ1-1, with 8 bases aligning to TRBD1. CDR3 length equals 15 residues. Trimming removed 3 bases from V and 3 bases from J; junction bases left unmatched: 6. The germline V gene has CDR1 LGHNA and CDR2 YNFKEQ. The DNA for the CDR3 is TGTGCCAGCAGCCACGACGGACAGGGCTACACTGAAGCTTTCTTT. It specifies CASSHDGQGYTEAFF.

This clone was counted ten times or more. This chain joins TRBV28 and TRBJ1-1, with 8 positions matching TRBD1. Germline CDR1 reads MDHEN; CDR2 reads SYDVKM. This CDR3 spans 14 amino acids. V lost 4 bases and J lost 10; bases outside the gene matches: 11. CDR3 sequence (DNA): TGTGCCAGCAGTTCCAACGACAGGGGTAAAACAGCTTTCTTT. This encodes CASSSNDRGKTAFF.